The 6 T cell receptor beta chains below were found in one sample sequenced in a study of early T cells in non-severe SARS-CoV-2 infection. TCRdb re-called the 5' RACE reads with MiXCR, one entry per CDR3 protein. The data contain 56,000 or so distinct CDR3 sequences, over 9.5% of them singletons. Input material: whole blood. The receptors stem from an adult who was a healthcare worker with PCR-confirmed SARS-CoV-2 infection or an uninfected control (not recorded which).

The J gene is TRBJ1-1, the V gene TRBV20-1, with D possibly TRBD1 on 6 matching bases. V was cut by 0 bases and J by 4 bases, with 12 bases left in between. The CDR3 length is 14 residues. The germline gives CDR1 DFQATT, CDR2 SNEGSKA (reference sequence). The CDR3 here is CSARDRQDLTEAFF. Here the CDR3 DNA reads TGCAGTGCTAGAGATAGACAGGACCTCACTGAAGCTTTCTTT.

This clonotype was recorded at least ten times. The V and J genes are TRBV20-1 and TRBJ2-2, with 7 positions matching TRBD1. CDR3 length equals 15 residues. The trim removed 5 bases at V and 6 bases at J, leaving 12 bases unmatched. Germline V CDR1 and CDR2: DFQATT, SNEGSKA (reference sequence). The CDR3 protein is CSAATDRVVPGELFF. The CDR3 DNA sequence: TGCAGTGCTGCCACCGACAGGGTGGTTCCCGGGGAGCTGTTTTTT.

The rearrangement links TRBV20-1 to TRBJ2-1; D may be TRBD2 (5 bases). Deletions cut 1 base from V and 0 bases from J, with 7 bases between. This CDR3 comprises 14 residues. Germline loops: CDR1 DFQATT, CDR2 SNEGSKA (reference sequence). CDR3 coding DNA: TGCAGTGCTAGAGGTGGGAGCTCCTACAATGAGCAGTTCTTC. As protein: CSARGGSSYNEQFF.

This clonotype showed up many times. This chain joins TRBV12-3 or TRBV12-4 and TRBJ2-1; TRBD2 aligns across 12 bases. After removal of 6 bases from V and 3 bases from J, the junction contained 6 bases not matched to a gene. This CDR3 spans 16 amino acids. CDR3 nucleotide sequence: TGTGCCAGCAGACCTGGACTAGCGGGATTCTACAATGAGCAGTTCTTC. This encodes CASRPGLAGFYNEQFF.

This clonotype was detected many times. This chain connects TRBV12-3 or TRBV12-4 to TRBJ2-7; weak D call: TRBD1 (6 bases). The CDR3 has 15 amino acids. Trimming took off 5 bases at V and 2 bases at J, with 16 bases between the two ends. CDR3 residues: CASSPKRTGTYEQYF. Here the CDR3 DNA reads TGTGCCAGCAGTCCTAAACGAACAGGGACCTACGAGCAGTACTTC.

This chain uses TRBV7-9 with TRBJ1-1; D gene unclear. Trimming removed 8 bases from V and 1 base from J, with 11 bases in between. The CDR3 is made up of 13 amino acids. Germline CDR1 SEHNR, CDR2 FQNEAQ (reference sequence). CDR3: CASSGWANTEAFF. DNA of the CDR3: TGTGCCAGCTCGGGCTGGGCGAACACTGAAGCTTTCTTT.